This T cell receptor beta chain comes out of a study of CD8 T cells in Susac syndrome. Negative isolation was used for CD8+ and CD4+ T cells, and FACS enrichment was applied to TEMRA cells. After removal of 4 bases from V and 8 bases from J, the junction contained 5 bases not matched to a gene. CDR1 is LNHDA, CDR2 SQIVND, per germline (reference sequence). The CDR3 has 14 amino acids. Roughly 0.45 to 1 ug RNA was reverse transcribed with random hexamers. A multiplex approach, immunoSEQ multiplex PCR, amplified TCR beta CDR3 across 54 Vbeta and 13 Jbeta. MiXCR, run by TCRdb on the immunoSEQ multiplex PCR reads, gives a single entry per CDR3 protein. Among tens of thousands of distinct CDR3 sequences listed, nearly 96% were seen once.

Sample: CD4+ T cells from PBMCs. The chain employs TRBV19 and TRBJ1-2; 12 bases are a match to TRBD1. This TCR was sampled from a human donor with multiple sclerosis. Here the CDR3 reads CASSTGQGAGGYTF. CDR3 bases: TGTGCCAGTAGTACGGGACAGGGGGCAGGCGGCTACACCTTC.